These 19 T cell receptor beta chains came from one sample sequenced in a study of cytomegalovirus exposure and HLA in healthy donors. Method: immunoSEQ multiplex PCR; TCRdb's copy keeps in-frame clones and lacks some. The sample has roughly 77,000 clones, 85% to 95% seen once; the top ten hold 0.55% to 0.75%. Specimen: PBMCs. Receptors originate from a woman between 18 and 30 years old in good health and CMV-seronegative.

This clone was counted once. The chain employs TRBV25-1 and TRBJ2-3; a possible D gene is TRBD1 (5 bases). The V gene lost 5 bases and the J gene lost 1 base, with 7 bases spanning the gap. The germline V gene has CDR1 MGHDK and CDR2 SYGVNS. This CDR3 has 13 residues. Here the CDR3 reads CASSQQGTDTQYF. CDR3 nucleotides: TGTGCCAGCAGTCAACAGGGCACAGATACGCAGTATTTT.

The rearrangement uses TRBV7-2 and TRBJ1-5, with D perhaps TRBD1 (6 bases). Germline V gives CDR1 SGHTA, CDR2 FQGNSA. The CDR3 is 15 residues long. V lost 5 bases and J 3 bases, leaving 14 bases between the germline ends. The CDR3 DNA sequence: TGTGCCAGCAGCATAACCGGGACAAACAATCAGCCCCAGCATTTT. Protein product: CASSITGTNNQPQHF.

The table lists this clone with a count of one. The chain has TRBV2 and TRBJ2-1; TRBD1 agrees at 8 bases. CDR1 is SNHLY, CDR2 FYNNEI, per germline. CDR3 length: 14 residues. V dropped 8 bases and J dropped 7; count of bases not matched to a gene: 10. CDR3 nucleotide sequence: TGTGCCAGCCGCCCCCAGGGGGCTTTGAATGAGCAGTTCTTC. Its translation is CASRPQGALNEQFF.

This clone was seen once. This chain uses TRBV6-4 with TRBJ2-3; 8 bases agree with TRBD2. This CDR3 is built from 15 residues. Germline V gives CDR1 MRHNA, CDR2 SNTAGT. V shed 8 bases, J shed 1 base, and the junction held 8 bases outside the gene matches. In DNA form, the CDR3 reads TGTGCCAGCGTTAAGGAAGCGGGGGGCACAGATACGCAGTATTTT. Its translation is CASVKEAGGTDTQYF.

The J gene is TRBJ2-3, the V gene TRBV5-1, with D possibly matching TRBD2 (6 bases). Trimming removed 3 bases at V and 1 base at J, with 12 bases between. This CDR3 has 15 amino acids. Germline V CDR1 and CDR2: SGHRS, YFSETQ. The CDR3 region is CASSSWRDRTDTQYF. The CDR3 DNA is TGCGCCAGCAGCTCGTGGCGGGACCGCACAGATACGCAGTATTTT. The variable domain in full, with the rest retrieved from reference TRBV5-1 and TRBJ2-3, is KAGVTQTPRYLIKTRGQQVTLSCSPISGHRSVSWYQQTPGQGLQFLFEYFSETQRNKGNFPGRFSGRQFSNSRSEMNVSTLELGDSALYLCASSSWRDRTDTQYFGPGTRLTVL.

The chain links TRBV27 to TRBJ1-2; D possibly corresponds to TRBD1 (6 bases). The CDR3 has 15 amino acids. The V and J ends lost 3 bases and 7 bases respectively, with 18 bases between them. Germline CDR1 MNHEY, CDR2 SMNVEV (reference sequence). CDR3 in amino acids: CASSFRGPTVGGYTF. CDR3 DNA sequence: TGTGCCAGCAGTTTCAGGGGACCTACAGTGGGTGGCTACACCTTC.

The J gene is TRBJ2-7, the V gene TRBV6-5; TRBD1 matches 7 bases. The CDR3 runs 14 residues. Germline lookup yields CDR1 MNHEY and CDR2 SVGAGI. The junction had 9 bases not matched to a gene; V was cut back by 4 bases and J by 6 bases. CDR3 DNA: TGTGCCAGCAGTTCCCGACAGGGCTCCAGCGAGCAGTACTTC. Protein product: CASSSRQGSSEQYF.

This chain connects TRBV28 to TRBJ2-1; 9 bases are shared with TRBD2. Germline lookup yields CDR1 MDHEN and CDR2 SYDVKM. The CDR3 loop spans 14 amino acids. V lost 5 bases, J lost 8 bases, and 7 bases stayed unmatched. In nucleotides, the CDR3 is TGTGCCAGCAGTACGCGGGAGGGCCCCTATGAGCAGTTCTTC. Translation gives CASSTREGPYEQFF.

The rearrangement links TRBV14 to TRBJ2-2; 9 bases align to TRBD1. The CDR3 has 14 residues. CDR1 SGHDN and CDR2 FVKESK come from the germline V gene. The V gene end was trimmed by 4 bases and the J gene end by 6 bases; junction bases not matched to a gene: 3. CDR3 coding DNA: TGTGCCAGCAGCCCCCGGACAGGGGCCGGGGAGCTGTTTTTT. Its protein is CASSPRTGAGELFF.

The gene calls are TRBV19 and TRBJ2-2; TRBD1 matches at 10 bases. Germline loops: CDR1 LNHDA, CDR2 SQIVND (reference sequence). Losses at the gene ends were 1 base for V and 5 bases for J; bases not matched to a gene: 1. The CDR3 is 15 residues long. Written as DNA, the CDR3 is TGTGCCAGTAGTATAGCGGGACAGGGGACCGGGGAGCTGTTTTTT. It translates to CASSIAGQGTGELFF.

The V and J genes are TRBV5-4 and TRBJ1-2; maybe TRBD1 (6 bases). Germline V CDR1 and CDR2: SGHNT, YYREEE (reference sequence). The ends were cut back, 0 bases at V and 4 bases at J, with 10 bases in the middle. The CDR3 consists of 14 residues. CDR3 sequence reads: CASSLVQGTYGYTF. The CDR3 coding sequence is TGTGCCAGCAGCTTGGTACAGGGCACCTATGGCTACACCTTC.

This clone came up once. The chain has TRBV29-1 and TRBJ2-1; 7 nucleotides align to TRBD2. Germline trimming cut 0 bases from V and 8 bases from J; bases unmatched to any gene: 7. CDR1 is SQVTM, CDR2 ANQGSEA, per germline. This CDR3 spans 14 amino acids. The CDR3: CSVEEYRGVYEQFF. Written as DNA, the CDR3 is TGCAGCGTTGAAGAATATCGGGGGGTCTATGAGCAGTTCTTC.

J is TRBJ1-2 and V is TRBV28; the D gene is possibly TRBD1 (6 bases). CDR1 MDHEN and CDR2 SYDVKM come from the germline V gene. The CDR3 covers 12 residues. Deletions cut 6 bases from V and 7 bases from J, with 12 bases between. The CDR3 sequence: CASSPLQGGYTF. CDR3 DNA sequence: TGTGCCAGCAGCCCACTACAGGGTGGCTACACCTTC.

This chain links TRBV7-9 with TRBJ2-7; a possible D gene is TRBD1 (5 bases). The CDR3 spans 12 residues. Trimming left V 6 bases short and J 4 bases short, with 10 bases between. The germline gives CDR1 SEHNR, CDR2 FQNEAQ (reference sequence). Here the CDR3 reads CASSFQGYEQYF. CDR3 nucleotide sequence: TGTGCCAGCAGTTTCCAGGGATACGAGCAGTACTTC.

V and J are TRBV28 and TRBJ1-2; 7 bases fit TRBD1. Germline CDR1 and CDR2: MDHEN and SYDVKM. The CDR3 contains 14 residues. J gave up 6 bases and V 2 bases, and 6 bases lay outside the gene matches. The CDR3 loop reads CASSLGQVRNGYTF. The CDR3 nucleotides read TGTGCCAGCAGTTTAGGACAGGTTCGGAATGGCTACACCTTC.

The CDR3 DNA is TGTGCCAGCAGCTTAGCGCAGTCTTATGTCCACGAGCAGTACTTC. It specifies CASSLAQSYVHEQYF. J is TRBJ2-7 and V is TRBV7-2; the D is unclear. Germline lookup yields CDR1 SGHTA and CDR2 FQGNSA. The CDR3 runs to 15 residues. Trimming removed 0 bases at V and 5 bases at J, with 14 bases between.

V is TRBV27 and J is TRBJ1-5; D may be TRBD1 (5 bases). CDR3 size: 13 residues. Germline V gene lookup returns CDR1 MNHEY and CDR2 SMNVEV (reference sequence). Deletions cut 3 bases from V and 9 bases from J, with 12 bases between. In DNA form, the CDR3 reads TGTGCCAGCAGTTTTTCCGGGACTGGGCCCCAGCATTTT. It encodes CASSFSGTGPQHF.

The chain employs TRBV4-1 and TRBJ1-4, with D tentatively TRBD1 (5 bases). CDR1 is MGHRA and CDR2 is YSYEKL in the germline V gene. The CDR3 extends over 13 amino acids. Trimming took 4 bases from V and 4 from J, leaving 7 bases between them. The CDR3 spells CASSRQFNEKLFF. CDR3 bases: TGCGCCAGCAGCCGACAGTTTAATGAAAAACTGTTTTTT.

This rearrangement joins TRBV28 to TRBJ1-2; D is unclear. V lost 5 bases, J lost 7 bases, and 11 bases lay in between. From germline, CDR1 is MDHEN and CDR2 SYDVKM. This CDR3 contains 12 residues. For the CDR3, the DNA is TGTGCCAGCAGTCCGGGGTCAGCTGGCTACACCTTC. It yields the protein CASSPGSAGYTF.